This TCR beta chain stems from a study of cytomegalovirus exposure and HLA in healthy donors. Regarding the study as a whole: For most TCR beta V segments, an earlier analysis put the productive rate at about 90% or about 30% of the time. In vitro, three CMV-associated chains proved specific for CMV antigens. The study labeled 170 or so TCR beta chains cytomegalovirus-associated.

Both 60 Vbeta primers and 13 Jbeta primers went into the PCR. Profiled with immunoSEQ multiplex PCR; TCRdb holds only in-frame clones, not every one. The sample shows 90,000 to 140,000 clones, around 80% of them seen only once. Of note for this clone: The antigen is unknown.

The V end was cut by 4 bases, the J end by 4 bases, with 5 bases between. Germline lookup yields CDR1 SGHAT and CDR2 FQDESV (reference sequence). The CDR3 has 12 amino acids. The receptor comes from a man in his forties or fifties in good health and CMV-seropositive. Sequenced input: PBMCs. The rearrangement links TRBV11-1 to TRBJ2-1; D is unresolved. DNA for the CDR3: TGTGCCAGCAGCTCCTTATACAATGAGCAGTTCTTC. Translation gives CASSSLYNEQFF. Supplemented by reference TRBV11-1 and TRBJ2-1, the full variable domain reads EAEVAQSPRYKITEKSQAVAFWCDPISGHATLYWYRQILGQGPELLVQFQDESVVDDSQLPKDRFSAERLKGVDSTLKIQPAELGDSAMYLCASSSLYNEQFFGPGTRLTVL.